What follows are 22 T cell receptor beta chains derived from one specimen sequenced in a study of blood T cell repertoires in COVID-19. TCRdb's copy holds only in-frame clones and misses some; the assay was immunoSEQ multiplex PCR. Here the sample spans about 74,000 clones, just over 90% being singletons. Sequenced: peripheral blood. All receptors come from a man aged 45-65 years with COVID-19, enrolled during active disease.

V usage is TRBV9 and J usage is TRBJ1-6; TRBD1 matches 7 bases. Germline-derived CDR1 and CDR2 are SGDLS and YYNGEE. V shed 4 bases, J shed 5 bases, and the junction held 3 bases outside the gene matches. The CDR3 consists of 14 residues. The CDR3 region has the DNA TGTGCCAGCAGCCCCGGGACAGATAATTCACCCCTCCACTTT. Translating it yields CASSPGTDNSPLHF.

This clone was observed a single time. This chain links TRBV15 with TRBJ1-5, with D maybe TRBD1 (5 bases). The V end lost 4 bases, the J end lost 0 bases, and 16 bases lay between the germline ends. The CDR3 has 17 residues. CDR1 LNHNV and CDR2 YYDKDF come from the germline V gene (reference sequence). CDR3 sequence (DNA): TGTGCCACCAGCACCTACATTCAGGGACTTAGCAATCAGCCCCAGCATTTT. Protein: CATSTYIQGLSNQPQHF.

The genes are TRBV24-1 and TRBJ2-1; 14 bases are a match to TRBD2. The length of the CDR3 is 16 residues. With 3 bases clipped from V and 9 bases from J, the junction kept 6 bases outside the gene matches. CDR1 is KGHDR and CDR2 is SFDVKD in the germline V gene. The chain's CDR3 is CATSDPTSGRAGEQFF. The CDR3 DNA is TGTGCCACCAGTGATCCGACTAGCGGGAGGGCGGGTGAGCAGTTCTTC.

J is TRBJ2-1 and V is TRBV11-2; 14 nucleotides match TRBD2. The CDR3 is 16 residues long. The junction had 3 bases not matched to a gene; V was cut back by 3 bases and J by 5 bases. CDR1 is SGHAT and CDR2 is FQNNGV in the germline V gene. The CDR3 here is CASSLGLAGENNEQFF. As DNA, the CDR3 is TGTGCCAGCAGCTTGGGACTAGCGGGAGAGAACAATGAGCAGTTCTTC.

A single count supports this clone. The chain is built from TRBV18 and TRBJ1-5; possibly TRBD1 for D (6 bases). CDR3 length: 13 amino acids. The germline CDR1 and CDR2 sequences are KGHSH and LQKENI. Trimming cost V 3 bases and J 5 bases, with 8 bases left between them. The CDR3 DNA reads TGTGCCAGCTCACCTCACAGGGATCAGCCCCAGCATTTT. As protein: CASSPHRDQPQHF.

V and J are TRBV4-2 and TRBJ2-2; D is possibly TRBD1 (6 bases). The CDR3 extends over 15 amino acids. Germline V gene sequence: CDR1 LGHNA, CDR2 YNFKEQ. Trimming took 4 bases from V and 1 from J, leaving 10 bases between them. CDR3 DNA sequence: TGTGCCAGCAGCCGAGACAGGCTGAACACCGGGGAGCTGTTTTTT. This encodes CASSRDRLNTGELFF.

Comment on this clone: The junction differs from germline at one of its ends, possibly a read error. The rearrangement uses TRBV10-2 and TRBJ2-4; possibly TRBD2 for D (5 bases). The CDR3 is 14 amino acids. Germline V gene data show CDR1 as WSHSY and CDR2 as SAAADI. CDR3 residues: CASRTELAENIQYF. The CDR3 DNA reads TGCGCCAGCAGGACCGAGCTAGCCGAAAACATTCAGTACTTC.

This chain joins TRBV5-1 and TRBJ2-3, with 8 bases identical to TRBD1. J lost 2 bases, V lost 4 bases, and 9 bases had no gene match. The CDR3 contains 16 residues. The germline V gene encodes CDR1 SGHRS and CDR2 YFSETQ. CDR3 loop: CASSPAQGGDTDTQYF. CDR3 nucleotide sequence: TGCGCCAGCAGCCCTGCACAGGGGGGTGACACAGATACGCAGTATTTT.

The J gene is TRBJ2-3, the V gene TRBV5-1; D is ambiguous. CDR3 length equals 12 residues. The ends were cut back, 7 bases at V and 1 base at J, with 7 bases in the middle. Germline V gene sequence: CDR1 SGHRS, CDR2 YFSETQ. The CDR3 sequence is CASLLRTDTQYF. For the CDR3, the DNA is TGCGCCAGCCTACTCCGCACAGATACGCAGTATTTT.

The chain recombines TRBV21-1 with TRBJ2-2; the D call of TRBD2 is as the table states it, not checked on the DNA. TRBV21-1 is a listed pseudogene. The CDR3 totals 9 residues. The CDR3 coding sequence is TGTGTCGAGGGCGGGGAGCTGTTTTTT. This codes for CVEGGELFF.

The rearrangement joins TRBV28 to TRBJ2-3, with 8 bases matching TRBD1. V dropped 4 bases and J dropped 0; count of bases not matched to a gene: 6. Looked up from germline, CDR1 is MDHEN and CDR2 is SYDVKM. The CDR3 sequence is 16 residues long. CDR3 DNA: TGTGCCAGCAGTTATACCGGGACAGGTAGCACAGATACGCAGTATTTT. It is translated as CASSYTGTGSTDTQYF.

This clone was seen only once. V usage is TRBV14 and J usage is TRBJ2-2; 8 nucleotides align to TRBD2. Per the germline V gene, CDR1 is SGHDN and CDR2 is FVKESK. Trimming at V came to 3 bases and at J to 2 bases, leaving 8 bases not matched to a gene. This CDR3 comprises 17 residues. CDR3 in amino acids: CASSHLFGRDNTGELFF. The CDR3 DNA follows: TGTGCCAGCAGCCATTTATTCGGGAGGGACAACACCGGGGAGCTGTTTTTT. Together with reference TRBV14 and TRBJ2-2, the CDR3 gives the full variable domain: EAGVTQFPSHSVIEKGQTVTLRCDPISGHDNLYWYRRVMGKEIKFLLHFVKESKQDESGMPNNRFLAERTGGTYSTLKVQPAELEDSGVYFCASSHLFGRDNTGELFFGEGSRLTVL.

This clone was observed a few times. The V call is TRBV3-1 (or the pseudogene TRBV3-2), the J call TRBJ2-4; D is perhaps TRBD1 (5 bases). Germline loops: CDR1 LGHDT, CDR2 YNNKEL (reference sequence). Trimming removed 5 bases at V and 5 bases at J, with 13 bases between. The CDR3 covers 14 residues. This CDR3 is CASSNTWGQNIQYF. The CDR3 DNA reads as TGTGCCAGCAGCAACACCTGGGGCCAAAACATTCAGTACTTC.

This chain connects TRBV28 to TRBJ2-7; D might be TRBD2 (6 bases). Germline V gene sequence: CDR1 MDHEN, CDR2 SYDVKM. CDR3 length: 15 amino acids. V was shortened by 1 base and J by 3 bases, with 13 bases between the two germline ends. CDR3 residues: CASSLSGQGGYEQYF. Written as DNA, the CDR3 is TGTGCCAGCAGTTTATCTGGGCAGGGAGGCTACGAGCAGTACTTC. Full variable domain (remainder filled in from reference TRBV28 and TRBJ2-7): DVKVTQSSRYLVKRTGEKVFLECVQDMDHENMFWYRQDPGLGLRLIYFSYDVKMKEKGDIPEGYSVSREKKERFSLILESASTNQTSMYLCASSLSGQGGYEQYFGPGTRLTVT.

In DNA, the CDR3 is TGTGCCAGCAGCTTGGACCCTCTTGGCAGCACAGATACGCAGTATTTT. This gives the protein CASSLDPLGSTDTQYF. V and J are TRBV5-4 and TRBJ2-3; D not certain. This CDR3 has 16 residues. Trimming removed 0 bases at V and 0 bases at J, with 11 bases between. The germline gives CDR1 SGHNT, CDR2 YYREEE (reference sequence).

This chain joins TRBV3-1 (or the pseudogene TRBV3-2) and TRBJ1-1; TRBD1 agrees at 7 bases. Germline CDR1 is LGHDT and CDR2 is YNNKEL (reference sequence). V lost 4 bases to trimming and J lost 1 base; unmatched junction nucleotides: 3. The CDR3 has 14 residues. The CDR3 bases are TGTGCCAGCAGCCCCCGGGACAGGAACACTGAAGCTTTCTTT. It translates to CASSPRDRNTEAFF.

This rearrangement joins TRBV30 to TRBJ2-7; D remains unclear. V was shortened by 4 bases and J by 3 bases, with 7 bases between the two germline ends. Germline V gene lookup returns CDR1 GTSNPN and CDR2 SVGIG (reference sequence). The CDR3 loop spans 11 amino acids. The CDR3 protein is CAWKSGYEQYF. The DNA of the CDR3 is TGTGCCTGGAAATCCGGCTACGAGCAGTACTTC.

This clone was picked up one time. This sequence joins TRBV4-1 and TRBJ1-5, with 8 positions matching TRBD1. The CDR3 spans 17 residues. CDR1 MGHRA and CDR2 YSYEKL come from the germline V gene. V shed 1 base and J 5 bases; nucleotides not matched to a gene: 10. The CDR3 region is CASSQGSAQGAYQPQHF. The CDR3 region has the DNA TGCGCCAGCAGCCAAGGCAGCGCGCAGGGGGCATATCAGCCCCAGCATTTT.

The chain carries TRBV5-4 and TRBJ2-1; TRBD1 is a possible D gene (5 bases). The CDR3 sequence is 14 residues long. Germline V gene data show CDR1 as SGHNT and CDR2 as YYREEE (reference sequence). V lost 4 bases and J 2 bases, leaving 10 bases between the germline ends. The CDR3 nucleotides read TGTGCCAGCAGCCAACCGGACACCTACAATGAGCAGTTCTTC. Translation: CASSQPDTYNEQFF.

The gene calls are TRBV6-5 and TRBJ2-3; TRBD1 might be the D (6 bases). Per germline, CDR1 MNHEY and CDR2 SVGAGI. The CDR3 extends over 12 amino acids. V was pared by 6 bases and J by 3 bases, with 7 bases between. The DNA for the CDR3 is TGTGCCAGCAGGACAGGAACAGATACGCAGTATTTT. This codes for CASRTGTDTQYF.

V is TRBV11-2 and J is TRBJ2-7, with 9 positions matching TRBD1. Germline lookup yields CDR1 SGHAT and CDR2 FQNNGV. V dropped 5 bases and J dropped 2; count of bases not matched to a gene: 7. The CDR3 has 15 residues. The CDR3 loop reads CASSHSGTGPYEQYV. In nucleotides, the CDR3 is TGTGCCAGCAGCCACTCCGGGACAGGGCCCTACGAGCAGTACGTC.

V and J are TRBV11-2 and TRBJ2-2; possible D gene TRBD2, 6 bases. Germline loops: CDR1 SGHAT, CDR2 FQNNGV. The CDR3 consists of 14 residues. Trimming pared 2 bases from V and 7 bases from J, leaving 11 bases between. The CDR3 bases are TGTGCCAGCAGCTTATTACTAGCTAGCGGGGAGCTGTTTTTT. Amino acid sequence: CASSLLLASGELFF.